This T cell receptor (beta chain) was recorded in a study of cytomegalovirus exposure and HLA in healthy donors. Overall study findings and caveats: Confirmation in vitro established that three CMV-associated chains were specific for CMV antigens.

PCR amplification relied on 60 Vbeta primers (plus 13 Jbeta primers). The table came from immunoSEQ multiplex PCR; TCRdb's copy has only in-frame clones and leaves some out. This table holds some 150,000 clones, 80% found once. Comments on this clone: Its antigen remains unknown.

The sample comprised PBMCs. The receptor was isolated from a man between 18 and 35 years old in good health and CMV-seropositive.

The CDR3 DNA follows: TGTGCCAGCAGCGTTAGTGGGGCTCCGAACACCGGGGAGCTGTTTTTT. Translated: CASSVSGAPNTGELFF. The chain employs TRBV9 and TRBJ2-2, with a weak D call TRBD1 (5 bases). The CDR3 contains 16 residues. Trimming removed 2 bases from V and 0 bases from J, with 11 bases in between. Germline V gene data show CDR1 as SGDLS and CDR2 as YYNGEE. Full variable domain (missing parts from reference TRBV9 and TRBJ2-2): DSGVTQTPKHLITATGQRVTLRCSPRSGDLSVYWYQQSLDQGLQFLIQYYNGEERAKGNILERFSAQQFPDLHSELNLSSLELGDSALYFCASSVSGAPNTGELFFGEGSRLTVL.